What follows are 21 T cell receptor beta chains derived from one specimen sequenced in a study of blood T cell repertoires in COVID-19. The repertoire was sequenced with immunoSEQ multiplex PCR; TCRdb's copy has only in-frame clones and lacks some. The table shows about 230,000 clones, with less than 85% occurring only once. Sequencing was done on a sample of PBMCs or T cells enriched from blood (not recorded which). Receptors originate from a man in his fifties or sixties who had recovered from COVID-19.

This clone was seen only a few times. The chain links TRBV19 to TRBJ2-7, with D hard to call. The length of the CDR3 is 12 residues. Germline CDR1 LNHDA, CDR2 SQIVND (reference sequence). V was pared by 3 bases and J by 2 bases, with 5 bases between. The CDR3 protein is CASSIHPYEQYF. CDR3 sequence (DNA): TGTGCCAGTAGTATCCATCCCTACGAGCAGTACTTC.

Regarding this clone: At one end, the junction sequence differs from germline, possibly due to a read error. The J gene is TRBJ2-1, the V gene TRBV7-7, with 8 bases lining up with TRBD2. In germline, CDR1 is SSHAT, CDR2 FNYEAQ (reference sequence). The CDR3 is made up of 13 amino acids. CDR3 DNA sequence: TGTGCTAGCAGCTCCGGCGGGGGGAATGAGCAGTTCTTC. Its protein is CASSSGGGNEQFF.

This rearrangement joins TRBV6-5 to TRBJ1-2, with 8 bases that match TRBD1. Germline CDR1 is MNHEY and CDR2 is SVGAGI. The CDR3 covers 12 residues. The J segment lost 7 bases and the V segment lost 6 bases, leaving 4 bases of the junction unmatched. CDR3 DNA sequence: TGTGCCAGCAGGGCAACAGGGGGTGGCTACACCTTC. It specifies CASRATGGGYTF.

The rearrangement links TRBV6-6 to TRBJ1-2, with D perhaps TRBD1 (6 bases). The CDR3 consists of 16 residues. Germline assignment: CDR1 MNHNY and CDR2 SVGAGI (reference sequence). With 2 bases removed from V and 6 bases from J, the gap between germline ends came to 19 bases. This chain's CDR3 is CASSYPFDRTQDGYTF. CDR3 DNA sequence: TGTGCCAGCAGTTACCCCTTCGACAGGACCCAAGATGGCTACACCTTC.

This rearrangement joins TRBV19 to TRBJ1-2; 8 bases align to TRBD1. Germline CDR1 is LNHDA and CDR2 is SQIVND (reference sequence). Trimming cost V 4 bases and J 8 bases; bases outside gene matches: 9. The CDR3 totals 14 residues. CDR3 DNA sequence: TGTGCCAGTAGTACTCCAGGGGGCGCGTGGGGCTACACCTTC. This sequence encodes CASSTPGGAWGYTF.

The rearrangement uses TRBV11-2 and TRBJ1-1; 7 nucleotides line up with TRBD1. CDR3 length: 14 residues. CDR1 SGHAT and CDR2 FQNNGV come from the germline V gene. V gave up 7 bases and J gave up 4 bases; unmatched junction bases: 9. The CDR3 loop is CASMVRGGITEAFF. Written as DNA, the CDR3 is TGTGCCAGCATGGTCAGAGGGGGCATCACTGAAGCTTTCTTT.

This chain links TRBV11-3 with TRBJ2-7, with 7 bases fitting TRBD1. CDR3 length equals 14 residues. Germline lookup yields CDR1 SGHNT and CDR2 YENEEA. Trimming took 5 bases from V and 4 from J; bases not matched to a gene: 8. The CDR3 protein is CASSLRQGRYEQYF. Here the CDR3 DNA reads TGTGCCAGCAGCCTTCGACAGGGCAGATACGAGCAGTACTTC. The full variable domain, its missing parts supplied by reference TRBV11-3 and TRBJ2-7, is EAGVVQSPRYKIIEKKQPVAFWCNPISGHNTLYWYLQNLGQGPELLIRYENEEAVDDSQLPKDRFSAERLKGVDSTLKIQPAELGDSAVYLCASSLRQGRYEQYFGPGTRLTVT.

The V and J genes are TRBV10-2 and TRBJ2-5, with D maybe TRBD1 (8 bases). The CDR3 length is 14 residues. The V gene lost 6 bases and the J gene lost 1 base, with 12 bases spanning the gap. Germline assignment: CDR1 WSHSY and CDR2 SAAADI. The CDR3 DNA is TGCGCCAGCAGAACAGGGGGGGGCCAAGAGACCCAGTACTTC. It encodes CASRTGGGQETQYF.

The V and J genes are TRBV4-2 and TRBJ1-3, with 9 nucleotides matching TRBD1. J gave up 6 bases and V 0 bases, and 3 bases lay outside the gene matches. Germline CDR1 LGHNA, CDR2 YNFKEQ. This CDR3 is 15 amino acids long. The DNA for the CDR3 is TGTGCCAGCAGCCAAGATTCACAGGGGGCAAACACCATATATTTT. This codes for CASSQDSQGANTIYF.

The chain combines TRBV2 with TRBJ1-2, with 8 bases lining up with TRBD1. Germline trimming cut 6 bases from V and 3 bases from J; bases unmatched to any gene: 6. The CDR3 runs to 14 residues. The germline V gene has CDR1 SNHLY and CDR2 FYNNEI. CDR3 protein: CASRSDRGDYGYTF. The CDR3 nucleotides are TGTGCCAGCAGAAGCGACAGGGGTGACTATGGCTACACCTTC.

This clone was seen only a few times. The chain joins TRBV7-8 to TRBJ2-1; possibly TRBD2 for D (6 bases). Trimming removed 3 bases at V and 3 bases at J, with 12 bases between. The CDR3 runs to 15 residues. Germline V gene lookup returns CDR1 SGHVS and CDR2 FQNEAQ. In DNA form, the CDR3 reads TGTGCCAGCAGCTTCCGGGACTCGTACTACAATGAGCAGTTCTTC. It encodes CASSFRDSYYNEQFF.

This rearrangement joins TRBV5-1 to TRBJ2-3, with 7 bases aligning to TRBD1. The germline CDR1 and CDR2 sequences are SGHRS and YFSETQ. CDR3 length: 13 amino acids. Trimming took 7 bases from V and 3 from J; bases not matched to a gene: 5. In DNA, the CDR3 is TGCGCCAGCTGGACAGGCGATACAGATACGCAGTATTTT. It codes for CASWTGDTDTQYF.

This chain links TRBV3-1 (or the pseudogene TRBV3-2) with TRBJ2-3; unclear D gene. V gave up 1 base and J gave up 1 base, with 12 bases separating them. Germline V gene lookup returns CDR1 LGHDT and CDR2 YNNKEL (reference sequence). This CDR3 contains 16 residues. The CDR3 loop is CASSQGASQRTDTQYF. As DNA, the CDR3 is TGTGCCAGCAGCCAAGGGGCGTCCCAGCGCACAGATACGCAGTATTTT.

The chain recombines TRBV19 with TRBJ2-5, with TRBD1 identical over 10 bases. The V gene's germline CDR1 is LNHDA and CDR2 SQIVND (reference sequence). V was pared by 5 bases and J by 4 bases, with 13 bases of the junction left unmatched. The CDR3 has 17 residues. CDR3 nucleotides: TGTGCCAGTAGTCCTACCGCGGGGACAGGGGATCGAGAGACCCAGTACTTC. Amino acids: CASSPTAGTGDRETQYF.

The V and J genes are TRBV24-1 and TRBJ2-5, with D unresolved. In germline, CDR1 is KGHDR, CDR2 SFDVKD. With 4 bases removed from V and 1 base from J, the gap between germline ends came to 6 bases. The CDR3 is made up of 13 amino acids. For the CDR3, the DNA is TGTGCCACCAGTGAATACGGCCAAGAGACCCAGTACTTC. Translating it yields CATSEYGQETQYF.

The V gene is TRBV4-1, the J gene TRBJ1-3; D perhaps matches TRBD1 (5 bases). Germline V gene sequence: CDR1 MGHRA, CDR2 YSYEKL. Deletions cut 0 bases from V and 2 bases from J, with 14 bases between. This CDR3 contains 17 residues. As DNA, the CDR3 is TGCGCCAGCAGCCAAGATACATGGGGCCCCCCTGGAAACACCATATATTTT. This translates into CASSQDTWGPPGNTIYF.

The sample holds one count of this clone. This chain joins TRBV2 and TRBJ2-7; 9 bases are a match to TRBD1. Germline lookup yields CDR1 SNHLY and CDR2 FYNNEI. The CDR3 length is 14 residues. V was pared by 2 bases and J by 6 bases, with 5 bases of the junction left unmatched. The CDR3 here is CASSENRGRVEQYF. Here the CDR3 DNA reads TGTGCCAGCAGTGAAAACAGGGGGCGGGTCGAGCAGTACTTC.

V usage is TRBV28 and J usage is TRBJ1-6; D perhaps matches TRBD1 (5 bases). Trimming stripped 5 bases from V and 10 bases from J, with 15 bases between. CDR1 is MDHEN and CDR2 is SYDVKM in the germline V gene. The length of the CDR3 is 14 residues. CDR3 coding DNA: TGTGCCAGCAGTCCCCCCAGGGATTACTCACCCCTCCACTTT. This codes for CASSPPRDYSPLHF. Together with reference TRBV28 and TRBJ1-6, the CDR3 gives the full variable domain: DVKVTQSSRYLVKRTGEKVFLECVQDMDHENMFWYRQDPGLGLRLIYFSYDVKMKEKGDIPEGYSVSREKKERFSLILESASTNQTSMYLCASSPPRDYSPLHFGNGTRLTVT.

The chain carries TRBV3-1 (or the pseudogene TRBV3-2) and TRBJ2-1, with D possibly TRBD1 on 6 matching bases. V lost 3 bases and J 3 bases, leaving 15 bases between the germline ends. The CDR3 contains 16 residues. Germline V gives CDR1 LGHDT, CDR2 YNNKEL (reference sequence). The CDR3 loop is CASSQFQGIIYNEQFF. Written as DNA, the CDR3 is TGTGCCAGCAGCCAGTTTCAGGGGATAATCTACAATGAGCAGTTCTTC.

The chain combines TRBV10-2 with TRBJ1-2; D gene unclear. With 10 bases removed from V and 0 bases from J, the gap between germline ends came to 15 bases. The CDR3 is 14 amino acids. The germline gives CDR1 WSHSY, CDR2 SAAADI. The DNA of the CDR3 is TGCGCCACCTCCCCCGTCGGGACTAACTATGGCTACACCTTC. Its protein product is CATSPVGTNYGYTF.

The V gene is TRBV5-1, the J gene TRBJ2-7; a possible D gene is TRBD1 (6 bases). Germline values: CDR1 SGHRS, CDR2 YFSETQ. This CDR3 is built from 14 residues. With 4 bases removed from V and 3 bases from J, the gap between germline ends came to 14 bases. Here the CDR3 DNA reads TGCGCCAGCAGCACGGACAGTATCTACTACGAGCAGTACTTC. It codes for CASSTDSIYYEQYF.